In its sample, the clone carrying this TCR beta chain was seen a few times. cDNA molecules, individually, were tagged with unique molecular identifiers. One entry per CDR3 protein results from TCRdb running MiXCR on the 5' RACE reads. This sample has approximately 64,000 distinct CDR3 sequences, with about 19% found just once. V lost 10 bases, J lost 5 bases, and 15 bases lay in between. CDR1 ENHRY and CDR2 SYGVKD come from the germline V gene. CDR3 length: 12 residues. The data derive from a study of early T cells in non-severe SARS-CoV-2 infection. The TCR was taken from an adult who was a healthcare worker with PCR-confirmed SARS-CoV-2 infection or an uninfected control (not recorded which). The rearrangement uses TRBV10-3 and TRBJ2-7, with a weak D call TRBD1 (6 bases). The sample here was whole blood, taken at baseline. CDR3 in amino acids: CATRIGGNEQYF. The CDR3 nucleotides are TGTGCCACCAGAATAGGGGGTAACGAGCAGTACTTC.